The sequence of this T cell receptor (beta chain) was determined in a study of Ad26.COV2.S vaccination and SARS-CoV-2 variants. Across the whole study: In the COV1001 trial, the donor was in the Ad26.COV2.S arm.

The treatment is: roughly 20 received Ad26.COV2.S at low or high dose, single or two shots; roughly five received placebo; per-sample allocation not given. Material that was analyzed had been drawn on day 63 after the first vaccine or placebo injection. This clone was counted once. Its matching antigen is unknown. Using immunoSEQ multiplex PCR, the repertoire was profiled, and TCRdb retains in-frame clones only, with some absent. This sample carries some 480,000 clones, 70% to 90% of them seen once, and the ten largest clones take about 13%. CDR1 and CDR2 from the germline V gene are LNHDA and SQIVND (reference sequence). Trimming removed 3 bases at V and 5 bases at J, with 7 bases between. CDR3 length: 12 residues. Whole-study findings and limits: Vaccine and placebo groups showed comparable non-spike TCR breadth. Analyses of TCR breadth and depth may have underestimated total T cell responses.

This TCR was recovered from a person aged 18 to 65 who received the Ad26.COV2.S COVID-19 vaccine or a placebo. This material consisted of peripheral blood, taken in a trial of Ad26.COV2.S vaccine versus placebo. J is TRBJ1-1 and V is TRBV19; D perhaps matches TRBD1 (5 bases). The CDR3 spells CASSMGQTEAFF. In DNA, the CDR3 is TGTGCCAGTAGTATGGGGCAGACTGAAGCTTTCTTT.